This entry describes one T cell receptor (beta chain). Its target is unknown. The record originates from a study of graft-versus-host responses after intestinal transplantation. Overall study results and limits: HvG clone declines early post-transplant were associated with peak circulating GvH levels. Graft-versus-host to host-versus-graft clonal ratios in allografts were high in patients with graft-donor T cell macrochimerism. Recipient marrow held GvH clones, some first seen in ileum or blood.

Graft samples were processed, releasing intraepithelial and lamina propria lymphocytes. The table came from immunoSEQ multiplex PCR; TCRdb's copy has only in-frame clones and leaves some out. Of 15,000 or so clones listed, approximately 82% are singletons. CDR1 and CDR2 from the germline V gene are SGHVS and FQNEAQ. The CDR3 consists of 18 residues. With 4 bases clipped from V and 3 bases from J, the junction kept 13 bases outside the gene matches. Material: ileum tissue, obtained 17 days after transplant. This TCR was recovered from a human patient who received an intestinal transplant, so some T cells may come from the graft donor. The chain links TRBV7-8 to TRBJ2-3; 10 nucleotides align to TRBD2. The CDR3: CASSSRKAGGPITDTQYF. In DNA form, the CDR3 reads TGTGCCAGCAGCTCGAGAAAAGCGGGAGGGCCTATTACAGATACGCAGTATTTT.